The 32 T cell receptor beta chains reported below all come from one sample, sequenced in a study of control samples from healthy donors and cancer patients. Clones were read by immunoSEQ multiplex PCR, and TCRdb kept only the in-frame ones, dropping some. The sample has about 180,000 clones, more than 85% seen once. The sequenced sample was blood. These receptors came from a woman between 35 and 50 years old in good health.

The chain links TRBV24-1 to TRBJ1-2, with D perhaps matching TRBD1 (5 bases). Germline CDR1 and CDR2: KGHDR and SFDVKD. Trimming removed 4 bases from V and 5 bases from J, with 10 bases in between. The CDR3 sequence is 13 residues long. This CDR3 reads CATSDRDSYGYTF. The CDR3 DNA reads as TGTGCCACCAGTGACCGAGACAGTTATGGCTACACCTTC.

Here the CDR3 reads CASSFRDLREPLHF. For the CDR3, the DNA is TGTGCCAGCAGCTTCCGGGACTTACGGGAACCCCTCCACTTT. The chain combines TRBV7-9 with TRBJ1-6; D is possibly TRBD1 (5 bases). V lost 3 bases, J lost 12 bases, and 15 bases lay in between. Germline V gene sequence: CDR1 SEHNR, CDR2 FQNEAQ (reference sequence). This CDR3 comprises 14 residues.

This chain uses TRBV7-9 with TRBJ1-2; TRBD1 agrees at 7 bases. Trimming took 4 bases from V and 4 from J; bases not matched to a gene: 6. Germline V CDR1 and CDR2: SEHNR, FQNEAQ (reference sequence). CDR3 length: 14 residues. The CDR3 nucleotides are TGTGCCAGCAGCTCGGGACAGCTCGTCTATGGCTACACCTTC. Translating gives CASSSGQLVYGYTF.

The V gene is TRBV11-2, the J gene TRBJ1-4; D gene unclear. The CDR3 has 14 residues. The germline V and J ends were trimmed by 8 bases and 3 bases, with 13 bases remaining between them. Germline CDR1 SGHAT, CDR2 FQNNGV. CDR3 bases: TGTGCCAGCTCCCTGGGCACCTCTAATGAAAAACTGTTTTTT. Protein: CASSLGTSNEKLFF.

A note on this clone: One end of the junction does not line up with germline, which may come from a read error. This chain connects TRBV6-1 to TRBJ2-1; D could derive from TRBD1 or TRBD2 (5 bases each). Per the germline V gene, CDR1 is MNHNS and CDR2 is SASEGT. CDR3 length: 16 residues. CDR3 residues: CASREDYRSSYNEQFF. The CDR3 coding sequence is TGTGCCAGCAGGGAAGACTACAGGAGCTCCTACAATGAGCAGTTCTTC.

Here the CDR3 DNA reads TGTGCCAGCAGCCAAGGACAGGGGAGCCTTAACTATGGCTACACCTTC. Translated: CASSQGQGSLNYGYTF. The rearrangement joins TRBV7-8 to TRBJ1-2; TRBD1 agrees at 9 bases. The CDR3 totals 16 residues. Germline V gene lookup returns CDR1 SGHVS and CDR2 FQNEAQ. After removal of 5 bases from V and 1 base from J, the junction contained 8 bases not matched to a gene.

The chain combines TRBV14 with TRBJ1-1; 7 nucleotides agree with TRBD1. Germline V gives CDR1 SGHDN, CDR2 FVKESK. With V trimmed by 4 bases and J by 4 bases, 6 bases remained unmatched. The CDR3 consists of 14 residues. CDR3 sequence: CASSRQGGGTEAFF. DNA for the CDR3: TGTGCCAGCAGCCGACAGGGAGGAGGCACTGAAGCTTTCTTT.

This clone has a single count. This specimen includes other DNA sequences encoding the same CDR3. The chain recombines TRBV7-9 with TRBJ1-1; possible D gene TRBD1, 6 bases. The V and J ends lost 5 bases and 1 base respectively, with 8 bases between them. The CDR3 is 13 amino acids. CDR1 SEHNR and CDR2 FQNEAQ come from the germline V gene (reference sequence). The CDR3 region has the DNA TGTGCCAGCAGCCTGACAGGGAACACTGAAGCTTTCTTT. Translated, it gives CASSLTGNTEAFF.

The V call is TRBV20-1, the J call TRBJ1-1, with D unclear. Germline V gene data show CDR1 as DFQATT and CDR2 as SNEGSKA (reference sequence). V was trimmed by 6 bases and J by 10 bases, leaving 15 bases between them. The CDR3 extends over 11 amino acids. The CDR3 nucleotides read TGCAGTGCAACGGGCCAGCTTGGAGCTTTCTTT. Its protein is CSATGQLGAFF.

The chain joins TRBV18 to TRBJ2-5; 9 bases agree with TRBD2. This CDR3 is built from 14 residues. The V gene end was trimmed by 3 bases and the J gene end by 3 bases; junction bases not matched to a gene: 2. The V gene's germline CDR1 is KGHSH and CDR2 LQKENI. CDR3 in amino acids: CASSPIAGEETQYF. The CDR3 DNA sequence: TGTGCCAGCTCACCGATAGCGGGGGAAGAGACCCAGTACTTC. Variable domain in full (rest from reference TRBV18 and TRBJ2-5): NAGVMQNPRHLVRRRGQEARLRCSPMKGHSHVYWYRQLPEEGLKFMVYLQKENIIDESGMPKERFSAEFPKEGPSILRIQQVVRGDSAAYFCASSPIAGEETQYFGPGTRLLVL.

J is TRBJ2-2 and V is TRBV7-2; 10 nucleotides align to TRBD2. This CDR3 has 15 residues. J was trimmed by 5 bases and V by 2 bases; bases with no gene match: 2. Per the germline V gene, CDR1 is SGHTA and CDR2 is FQGNSA. Here the CDR3 DNA reads TGTGCCAGCAGCTTAACTAGCGGGGTAACCGGGGAGCTGTTTTTT. The encoded protein is CASSLTSGVTGELFF.

This clone occurred a few times. The CDR3 DNA reads as TGCGCCAGCAGCGCGGAGCGGGCGGAGACCCAGTACTTC. It is translated as CASSAERAETQYF. The V call is TRBV5-1, the J call TRBJ2-5, with D possibly matching TRBD2 (6 bases). Trimming shortened V by 4 bases and J by 5 bases, and 12 bases separated the two germline ends. The CDR3 loop spans 13 amino acids. In germline, CDR1 is SGHRS, CDR2 YFSETQ.

This clone has a single count. The gene calls are TRBV5-4 and TRBJ1-2; no definite D call. Germline V lookup: CDR1 SGHNT, CDR2 YYREEE (reference sequence). The CDR3 spans 13 residues. The V end was cut by 5 bases, the J end by 4 bases, with 12 bases between. In DNA, the CDR3 is TGTGCCAGCAGGCGGGCCGGAAGCTATGGCTACACCTTC. Its translation is CASRRAGSYGYTF.

This chain connects TRBV11-2 to TRBJ2-2; D is uncertain. The germline V gene has CDR1 SGHAT and CDR2 FQNNGV. The CDR3 contains 16 residues. Trimming took off 4 bases at V and 4 bases at J, with 16 bases between the two ends. This CDR3 reads CASSSHLVTFTGELFF. The DNA of the CDR3 is TGTGCCAGCAGCTCACACCTTGTGACTTTCACCGGGGAGCTGTTTTTT.

J is TRBJ2-3 and V is TRBV28; 8 nucleotides line up with TRBD2. J gave up 0 bases and V 6 bases, and 11 bases lay outside the gene matches. The germline V gene encodes CDR1 MDHEN and CDR2 SYDVKM. The CDR3 sequence is 17 residues long. The CDR3 here is CASSLPIAGKSTDTQYF. DNA for the CDR3: TGTGCCAGCAGCCTACCTATAGCGGGGAAGAGCACAGATACGCAGTATTTT.

This chain's CDR3 is CASSRREGKAFF. In DNA, the CDR3 is TGTGCCAGCAGCCGGAGGGAGGGGAAAGCTTTCTTT. The rearrangement uses TRBV7-2 and TRBJ1-1, with a weak D call TRBD1 (5 bases). V was trimmed by 5 bases and J by 9 bases, leaving 13 bases between them. CDR1 SGHTA and CDR2 FQGNSA come from the germline V gene. The CDR3 consists of 12 residues.

In DNA, the CDR3 is TGTGCCAGCAGCCAAGGTGACCCCTCGGGAAACACCATATATTTT. Its translation is CASSQGDPSGNTIYF. The chain joins TRBV3-1 (or the pseudogene TRBV3-2) to TRBJ1-3; no clear D. V lost 1 base and J lost 4, with 11 bases in between. The length of the CDR3 is 15 residues. Germline CDR1 LGHDT, CDR2 YNNKEL (reference sequence).

The rearrangement joins TRBV5-4 to TRBJ2-2; D is perhaps TRBD2 (6 bases). The CDR3 loop spans 15 amino acids. Per the germline V gene, CDR1 is SGHNT and CDR2 is YYREEE (reference sequence). The V end lost 4 bases, the J end lost 7 bases, and 17 bases lay between the germline ends. Here the CDR3 DNA reads TGTGCCAGCAGCATCGCGGGATCCCCGGGCGGGGAGCTGTTTTTT. Protein product: CASSIAGSPGGELFF.

The rearrangement uses TRBV6-6 and TRBJ1-5; TRBD1 aligns across 9 bases. The V gene's germline CDR1 is MNHNY and CDR2 SVGAGI (reference sequence). V lost 8 bases, J lost 11 bases, and 13 bases stayed unmatched. The CDR3 covers 14 residues. The CDR3 sequence is CASSHRDRVVSQHF. The CDR3 nucleotides are TGTGCCAGCTCGCACCGGGACAGGGTTGTATCCCAGCATTTT.

This chain uses TRBV1 with TRBJ2-2; the D segment call TRBD2 is taken from the table without a DNA check. TRBV1 is given as a pseudogene. CDR3 length: 18 amino acids. For the CDR3, the DNA is TGCACCAGCAGCCCATTCCGGGGGTGCACCTCGAACACCGGGGAGCTGTTTTTT. This translates into CTSSPFRGCTSNTGELFF.

The V call is TRBV11-2, the J call TRBJ1-3; D remains unclear. The CDR3 sequence is 13 residues long. With 11 bases removed from V and 1 base from J, the gap between germline ends came to 12 bases. Germline V lookup: CDR1 SGHAT, CDR2 FQNNGV. The CDR3: CASKLGSGNTIYF. CDR3 bases: TGTGCCTCGAAGTTGGGTTCTGGAAACACCATATATTTT.

The CDR3 coding sequence is TGTGCCAGCAGCTTAGTGACTAGCGGGGAAGACAATGAGCAGTTCTTC. Translating it yields CASSLVTSGEDNEQFF. This chain links TRBV7-2 with TRBJ2-1, with TRBD2 matching 11 bases. The CDR3 is 16 residues long. Germline V gene lookup returns CDR1 SGHTA and CDR2 FQGNSA. Losses at the gene ends were 1 base for V and 5 bases for J; bases not matched to a gene: 4. The full variable domain, its missing parts supplied by reference TRBV7-2 and TRBJ2-1, is GAGVSQSPSNKVTEKGKDVELRCDPISGHTALYWYRQSLGQGLEFLIYFQGNSAPDKSGLPSDRFSAERTGGSVSTLTIQRTQQEDSAVYLCASSLVTSGEDNEQFFGPGTRLTVL.

The CDR3 nucleotides read TGTGCCAGCAGACAACAGTGGAACACTGAAGCTTTCTTT. Translation gives CASRQQWNTEAFF. The rearrangement joins TRBV11-2 to TRBJ1-1; D is ambiguous. This CDR3 has 13 amino acids. V was trimmed by 6 bases and J by 1 base, leaving 9 bases between them. Germline CDR1 is SGHAT and CDR2 is FQNNGV. Supplemented by reference TRBV11-2 and TRBJ1-1, the full variable domain reads EAGVAQSPRYKIIEKRQSVAFWCNPISGHATLYWYQQILGQGPKLLIQFQNNGVVDDSQLPKDRFSAERLKGVDSTLKIQPAKLEDSAVYLCASRQQWNTEAFFGQGTRLTVV.

The chain employs TRBV6-5 and TRBJ2-2, with 7 nucleotides matching TRBD1. V lost 6 bases, J lost 6 bases, and 10 bases stayed unmatched. Germline assignment: CDR1 MNHEY and CDR2 SVGAGI. The CDR3 extends over 15 amino acids. CDR3 nucleotide sequence: TGTGCCAGCAGGCCGGGACAGACATCCCCCGGGGAGCTGTTTTTT. It yields the protein CASRPGQTSPGELFF.

The V call is TRBV3-1 (or the pseudogene TRBV3-2), the J call TRBJ2-2; 10 bases match TRBD2. The ends lost 6 bases at V and 6 bases at J; junction bases unmatched: 7. This CDR3 spans 15 amino acids. The germline gives CDR1 LGHDT, CDR2 YNNKEL (reference sequence). CDR3 DNA: TGTGCCAGCAGACATAGCGGGGGGACCGCCGGGGAGCTGTTTTTT. Protein: CASRHSGGTAGELFF.

The chain combines TRBV15 with TRBJ2-3, with D uncertain. The V gene lost 0 bases and the J gene lost 5 bases, with 12 bases spanning the gap. Germline CDR1 LNHNV, CDR2 YYDKDF (reference sequence). The CDR3 is 15 amino acids. The CDR3 DNA follows: TGTGCCACCAGCAGAGATCCGTTTGTTGGAGATACGCAGTATTTT. Protein sequence: CATSRDPFVGDTQYF.

The CDR3 region has the DNA TGTGCCAGCAGGTTGGACAGGGACTATGGCTACACCTTC. This translates into CASRLDRDYGYTF. The chain has TRBV27 and TRBJ1-2; 8 bases align to TRBD1. Germline V gene lookup returns CDR1 MNHEY and CDR2 SMNVEV (reference sequence). The J segment lost 3 bases and the V segment lost 6 bases, leaving 3 bases of the junction unmatched. The CDR3 extends over 13 amino acids.

This chain links TRBV2 with TRBJ1-1; D is ambiguous. The CDR3 covers 15 residues. Trimming left V 6 bases short and J 3 bases short, with 17 bases between. Germline loops: CDR1 SNHLY, CDR2 FYNNEI. For the CDR3, the DNA is TGTGCCAGCAGCCGTTTGAGGGTGAGGGACACTGAAGCTTTCTTT. Its translation: CASSRLRVRDTEAFF.

The CDR3 DNA reads as TGTGCCAGCAGCTCACGCGGGGGCGCCAAAAACATTCAGTACTTC. Protein: CASSSRGGAKNIQYF. The chain has TRBV13 and TRBJ2-4; the D gene is possibly TRBD2 (7 bases). Trimming removed 4 bases at V and 1 base at J, with 11 bases between. The CDR3 length is 15 residues. Germline V gene sequence: CDR1 PRHDT, CDR2 FYEKMQ (reference sequence).

The CDR3 loop is CASSQSILLSSGNTIYF. In DNA form, the CDR3 reads TGCGCCAGCAGTCAATCGATTCTATTAAGCTCTGGAAACACCATATATTTT. The rearrangement joins TRBV23-1 to TRBJ1-3; D gene unclear. TRBV23-1 is treated as an ORF (open reading frame) with a function not yet certain. Trimming took 0 bases from V and 0 from J, leaving 12 bases between them. The CDR3 consists of 17 residues.

The chain is built from TRBV20-1 and TRBJ1-1, with TRBD1 as a possible D gene (6 bases). Germline CDR1 reads DFQATT; CDR2 reads SNEGSKA (reference sequence). V was shortened by 3 bases and J by 5 bases, with 10 bases between the two germline ends. This CDR3 is built from 12 residues. The CDR3 protein is CSASQGRTEAFF. The CDR3 DNA follows: TGCAGTGCTAGTCAGGGGCGGACTGAAGCTTTCTTT.

The chain employs TRBV10-2 and TRBJ2-1; 15 bases match TRBD2. J lost 7 bases, V lost 6 bases, and 7 bases had no gene match. The CDR3 contains 16 residues. The V gene's germline CDR1 is WSHSY and CDR2 SAAADI. The CDR3 reads CASSLGLAGGQNEQFF. The CDR3 DNA reads TGCGCCAGCAGCCTCGGACTAGCGGGGGGGCAAAATGAGCAGTTCTTC.